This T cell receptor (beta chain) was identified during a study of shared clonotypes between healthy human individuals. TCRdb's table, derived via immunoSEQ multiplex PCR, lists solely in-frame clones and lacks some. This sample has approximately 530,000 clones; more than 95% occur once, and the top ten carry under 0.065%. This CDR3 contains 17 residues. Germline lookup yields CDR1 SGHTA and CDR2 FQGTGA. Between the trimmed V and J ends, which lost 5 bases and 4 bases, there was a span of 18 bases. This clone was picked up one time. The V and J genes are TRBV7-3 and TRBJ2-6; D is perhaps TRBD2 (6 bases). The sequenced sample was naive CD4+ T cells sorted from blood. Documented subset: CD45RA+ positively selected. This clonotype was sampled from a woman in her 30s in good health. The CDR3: CASSPMGRGNGANVLTF. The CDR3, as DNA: TGTGCCAGCAGCCCGATGGGGCGGGGAAACGGGGCCAACGTCCTGACTTTC. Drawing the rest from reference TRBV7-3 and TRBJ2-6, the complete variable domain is GAGVSQTPSNKVTEKGKYVELRCDPISGHTALYWYRQSLGQGPEFLIYFQGTGAADDSGLPNDRFFAVRPEGSVSTLKIQRTERGDSAVYLCASSPMGRGNGANVLTFGAGSRLTVL.